This T cell receptor beta chain originates from a study of T cells in Graves' hyperthyroidism and ophthalmopathy. A few counts support this clonotype. The antigen is unknown. An absence of ophthalmopathy progression within 18 months meant stable Graves' hyperthyroidism. The study, taken as a whole, reports: With a median lead of about 6.9 months before onset, the model predicted ophthalmopathy. Blood also contained most expanded thyroid clonotypes above 0.001.

The investigators amplified TCR beta CDR3 regions from RNA transcripts. An initial round of RT-PCR targeting the TCR CDR3 relied on the HTBI primer set. TCRdb re-derived calls from the multiplex PCR reads in MiXCR, one entry per CDR3 protein. The sample has roughly 420,000 distinct CDR3 sequences, approximately 15% seen once; the top ten hold approximately 8%. From germline, CDR1 is LNHNV and CDR2 YYDKDF (reference sequence). V gave up 1 base and J gave up 4 bases, with 12 bases separating them. This CDR3 is 15 amino acids long. The chain has TRBV15 and TRBJ2-3; D may be TRBD1 (6 bases). Material: blood. The receptor was isolated from a woman aged 18-35 years with Graves' hyperthyroidism. This CDR3 is CATSRANRESDTQYF. CDR3 nucleotide sequence: TGTGCCACCAGCAGAGCAAACAGGGAGTCAGATACGCAGTATTTT. Looking up the rest from reference TRBV15 and TRBJ2-3 gives the full variable domain: DAMVIQNPRYQVTQFGKPVTLSCSQTLNHNVMYWYQQKSSQAPKLLFHYYDKDFNNEADTPDNFQSRRPNTSFCFLDIRSPGLGDTAMYLCATSRANRESDTQYFGPGTRLTVL.